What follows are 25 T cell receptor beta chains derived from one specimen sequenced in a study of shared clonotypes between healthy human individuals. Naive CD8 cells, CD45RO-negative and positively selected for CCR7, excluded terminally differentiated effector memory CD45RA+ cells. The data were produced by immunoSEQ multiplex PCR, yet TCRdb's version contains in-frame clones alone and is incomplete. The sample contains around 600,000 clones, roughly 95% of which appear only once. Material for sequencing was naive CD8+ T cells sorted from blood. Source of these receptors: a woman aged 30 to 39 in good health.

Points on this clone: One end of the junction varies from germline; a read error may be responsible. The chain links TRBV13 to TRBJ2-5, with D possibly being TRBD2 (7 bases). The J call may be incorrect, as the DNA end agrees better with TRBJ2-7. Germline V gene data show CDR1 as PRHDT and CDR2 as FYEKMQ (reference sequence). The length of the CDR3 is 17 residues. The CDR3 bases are TGTGCCCGCAGCTTAGGGGGGGGAATGGGAGCCCACCACGAGCAGTACTTC. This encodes CARSLGGGMGAHHEQYF.

The CDR3 bases are TGTGCCAGCAGCGGACAGGGAGCCTCTGGGGCCAACGTCCTGACTTTC. Protein sequence: CASSGQGASGANVLTF. J is TRBJ2-6 and V is TRBV5-6; 8 nucleotides line up with TRBD1. Germline V CDR1 and CDR2: SGHDT, YYEEEE. V gave up 4 bases and J gave up 0 bases; unmatched junction bases: 3. The CDR3 is 16 residues long.

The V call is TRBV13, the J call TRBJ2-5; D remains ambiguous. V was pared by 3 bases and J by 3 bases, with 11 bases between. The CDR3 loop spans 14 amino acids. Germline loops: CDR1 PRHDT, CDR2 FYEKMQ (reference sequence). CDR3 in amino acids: CASSLSTVEETQYF. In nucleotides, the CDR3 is TGTGCCAGCAGCTTGTCTACAGTTGAAGAGACCCAGTACTTC.

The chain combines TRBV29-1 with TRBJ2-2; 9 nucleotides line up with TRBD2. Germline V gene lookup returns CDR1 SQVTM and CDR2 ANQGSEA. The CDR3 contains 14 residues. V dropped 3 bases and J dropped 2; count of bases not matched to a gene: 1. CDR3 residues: CSVETSGNTGELFF. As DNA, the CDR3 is TGCAGCGTTGAGACTAGCGGCAACACCGGGGAGCTGTTTTTT.

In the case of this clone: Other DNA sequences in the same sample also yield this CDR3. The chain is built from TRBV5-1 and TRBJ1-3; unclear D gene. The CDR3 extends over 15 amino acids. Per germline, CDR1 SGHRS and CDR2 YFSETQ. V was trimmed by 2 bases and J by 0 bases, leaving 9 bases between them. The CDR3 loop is CASSFDRRSGNTIYF. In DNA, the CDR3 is TGCGCCAGCAGCTTCGACCGCCGCTCTGGAAACACCATATATTTT.

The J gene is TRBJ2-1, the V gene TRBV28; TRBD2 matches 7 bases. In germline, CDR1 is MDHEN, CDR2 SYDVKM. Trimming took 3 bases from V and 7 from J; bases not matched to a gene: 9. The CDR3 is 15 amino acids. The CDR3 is CASSLLAGARNEQFF. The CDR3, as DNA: TGTGCCAGCAGTTTGCTCGCGGGAGCACGGAATGAGCAGTTCTTC.

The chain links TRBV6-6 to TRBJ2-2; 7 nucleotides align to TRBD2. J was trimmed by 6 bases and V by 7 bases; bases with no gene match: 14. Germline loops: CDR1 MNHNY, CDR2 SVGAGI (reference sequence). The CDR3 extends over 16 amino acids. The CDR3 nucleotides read TGTGCCAGCACCCTATGGGAGGGGCGTAATTCCGGGGAGCTGTTTTTT. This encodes CASTLWEGRNSGELFF.

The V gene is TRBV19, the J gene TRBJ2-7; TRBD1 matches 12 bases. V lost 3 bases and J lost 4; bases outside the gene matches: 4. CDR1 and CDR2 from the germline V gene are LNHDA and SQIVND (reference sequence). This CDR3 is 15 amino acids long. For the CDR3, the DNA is TGTGCCAGTAGTATGGGACAGGGGGCGTATTACGAGCAGTACTTC. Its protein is CASSMGQGAYYEQYF.

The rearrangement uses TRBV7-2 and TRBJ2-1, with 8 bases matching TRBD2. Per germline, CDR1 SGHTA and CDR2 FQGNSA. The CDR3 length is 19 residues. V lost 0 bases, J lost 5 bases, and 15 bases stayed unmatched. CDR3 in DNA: TGTGCCAGCAGCTTAGCGATGTGGATTAGCGGGGACCGCGACAATGAGCAGTTCTTC. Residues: CASSLAMWISGDRDNEQFF.

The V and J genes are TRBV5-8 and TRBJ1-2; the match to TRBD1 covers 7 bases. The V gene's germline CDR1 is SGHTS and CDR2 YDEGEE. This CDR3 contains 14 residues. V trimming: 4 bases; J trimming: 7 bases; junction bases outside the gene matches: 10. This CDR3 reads CASSHRTGASGYTF. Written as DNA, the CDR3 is TGTGCCAGCAGCCACAGGACAGGAGCGAGTGGCTACACCTTC.

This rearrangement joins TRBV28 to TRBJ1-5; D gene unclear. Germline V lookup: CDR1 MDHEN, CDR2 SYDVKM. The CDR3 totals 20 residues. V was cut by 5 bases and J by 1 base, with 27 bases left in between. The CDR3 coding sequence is TGTGCCAGCAGTCGCGACCTATTAATACGACCCCCTCGGAGCAATCAGCCCCAGCATTTT. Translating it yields CASSRDLLIRPPRSNQPQHF.

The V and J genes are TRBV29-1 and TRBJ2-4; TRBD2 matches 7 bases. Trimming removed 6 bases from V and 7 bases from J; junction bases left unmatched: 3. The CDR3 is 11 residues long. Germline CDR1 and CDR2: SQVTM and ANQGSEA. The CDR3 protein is CSVTAGNIQYF. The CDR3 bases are TGCAGCGTAACAGCGGGGAACATTCAGTACTTC.

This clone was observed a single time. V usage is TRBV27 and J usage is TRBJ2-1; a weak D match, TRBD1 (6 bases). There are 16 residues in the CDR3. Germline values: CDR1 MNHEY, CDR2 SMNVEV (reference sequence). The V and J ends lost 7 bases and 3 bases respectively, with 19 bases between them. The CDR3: CASTTPGENGYNEQFF. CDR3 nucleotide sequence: TGTGCCAGCACCACCCCAGGGGAGAATGGCTACAATGAGCAGTTCTTC.

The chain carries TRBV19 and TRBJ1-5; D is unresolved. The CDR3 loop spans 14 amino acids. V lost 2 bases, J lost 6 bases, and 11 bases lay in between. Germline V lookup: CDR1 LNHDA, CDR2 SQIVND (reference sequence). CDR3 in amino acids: CASSILTAAQPQHF. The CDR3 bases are TGTGCCAGTAGTATACTGACGGCAGCTCAGCCCCAGCATTTT.

CDR3 in amino acids: CASRPSAGPLNTEAFF. CDR3 sequence (DNA): TGTGCCAGCAGGCCATCTGCGGGGCCCCTTAACACTGAAGCTTTCTTT. The chain is built from TRBV28 and TRBJ1-1; possible D gene TRBD1, 5 bases. Germline assignment: CDR1 MDHEN and CDR2 SYDVKM. The germline V and J ends were trimmed by 6 bases and 2 bases, with 19 bases remaining between them. The CDR3 totals 16 residues.

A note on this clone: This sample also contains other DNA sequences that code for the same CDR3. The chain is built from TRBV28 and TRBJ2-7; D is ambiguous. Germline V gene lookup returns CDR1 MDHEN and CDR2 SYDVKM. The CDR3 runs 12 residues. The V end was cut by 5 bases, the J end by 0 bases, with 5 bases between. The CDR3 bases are TGTGCCAGCAGTCTCAGCTCCTACGAGCAGTACTTC. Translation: CASSLSSYEQYF.

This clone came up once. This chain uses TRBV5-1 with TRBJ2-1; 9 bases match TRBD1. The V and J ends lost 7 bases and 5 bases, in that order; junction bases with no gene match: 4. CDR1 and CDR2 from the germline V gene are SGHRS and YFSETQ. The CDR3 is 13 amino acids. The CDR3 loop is CASLRTGDNEQFF. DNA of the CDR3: TGCGCCAGCTTGCGGACAGGGGACAATGAGCAGTTCTTC.

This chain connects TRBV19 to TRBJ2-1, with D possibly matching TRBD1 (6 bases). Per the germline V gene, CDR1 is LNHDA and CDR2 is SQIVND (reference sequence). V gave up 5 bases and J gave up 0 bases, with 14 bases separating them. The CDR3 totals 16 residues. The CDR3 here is CASSFPTGLSYNEQFF. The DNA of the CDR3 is TGTGCCAGTAGTTTCCCGACAGGACTCTCCTACAATGAGCAGTTCTTC.

The CDR3 sequence: CASSTGTGVFEAFF. CDR3 sequence (DNA): TGTGCCAGCAGCACCGGGACAGGGGTCTTTGAAGCTTTCTTT. This chain joins TRBV5-8 and TRBJ1-1, with 10 bases lining up with TRBD1. The germline gives CDR1 SGHTS, CDR2 YDEGEE. V lost 4 bases and J lost 7; bases outside the gene matches: 7. The CDR3 totals 14 residues.

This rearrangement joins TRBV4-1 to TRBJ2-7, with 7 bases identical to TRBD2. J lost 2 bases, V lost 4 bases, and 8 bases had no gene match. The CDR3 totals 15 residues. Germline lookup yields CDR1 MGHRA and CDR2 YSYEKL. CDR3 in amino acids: CASSLGLAGAYEQYF. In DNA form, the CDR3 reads TGCGCCAGCAGCCTAGGGCTGGCGGGAGCCTACGAGCAGTACTTC.

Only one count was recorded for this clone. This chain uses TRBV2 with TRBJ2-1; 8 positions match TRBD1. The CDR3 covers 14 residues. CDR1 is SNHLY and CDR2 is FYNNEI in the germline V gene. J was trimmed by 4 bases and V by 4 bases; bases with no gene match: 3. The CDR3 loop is CASSGQGAYNEQFF. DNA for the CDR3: TGTGCCAGCAGTGGCCAGGGGGCGTACAATGAGCAGTTCTTC.

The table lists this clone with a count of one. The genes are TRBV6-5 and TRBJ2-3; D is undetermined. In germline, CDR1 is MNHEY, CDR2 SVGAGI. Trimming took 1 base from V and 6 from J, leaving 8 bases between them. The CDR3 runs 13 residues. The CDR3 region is CASSYWRFDTQYF. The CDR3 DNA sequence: TGTGCCAGCAGTTACTGGCGCTTTGATACGCAGTATTTT.

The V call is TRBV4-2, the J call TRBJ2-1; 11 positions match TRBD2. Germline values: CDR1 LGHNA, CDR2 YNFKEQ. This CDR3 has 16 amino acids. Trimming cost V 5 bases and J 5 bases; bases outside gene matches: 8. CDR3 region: CASSSSLAGVNNEQFF. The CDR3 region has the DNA TGTGCCAGCAGCTCCTCACTAGCGGGAGTGAACAATGAGCAGTTCTTC.

The CDR3 DNA sequence: TGCGCCAGCAGCCAAGTTTCCGGGGACAATGAGCAGTTCTTC. It codes for CASSQVSGDNEQFF. The chain couples TRBV4-1 to TRBJ2-1; D possibly corresponds to TRBD2 (5 bases). The germline CDR1 and CDR2 sequences are MGHRA and YSYEKL. The CDR3 sequence is 14 residues long. V was cut by 1 base and J by 5 bases, with 9 bases left in between.

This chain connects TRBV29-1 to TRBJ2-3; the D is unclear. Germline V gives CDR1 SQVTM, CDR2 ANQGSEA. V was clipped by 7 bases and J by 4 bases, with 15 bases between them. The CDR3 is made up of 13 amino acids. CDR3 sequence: CSAVVVIADTQYF. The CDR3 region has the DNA TGCAGCGCCGTAGTAGTGATCGCAGATACGCAGTATTTT.